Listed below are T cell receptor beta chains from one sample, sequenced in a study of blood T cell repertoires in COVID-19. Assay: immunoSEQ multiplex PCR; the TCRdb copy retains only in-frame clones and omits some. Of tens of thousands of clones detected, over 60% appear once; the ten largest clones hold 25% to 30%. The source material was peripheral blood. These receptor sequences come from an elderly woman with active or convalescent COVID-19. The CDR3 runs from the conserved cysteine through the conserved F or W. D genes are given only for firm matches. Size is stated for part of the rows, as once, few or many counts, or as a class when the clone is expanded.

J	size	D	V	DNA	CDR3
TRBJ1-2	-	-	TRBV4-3	TGCGCCAGCAGCCAGGACGGGGGGGGGCGCTCCTATGGCTACACCTTC	CASSQDGGGRSYGYTF
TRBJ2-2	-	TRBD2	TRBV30	TGTGCCTGGCGGGGGACCGGGGGGGCCGGGGAGCTGTTTTTT	CAWRGTGGAGELFF
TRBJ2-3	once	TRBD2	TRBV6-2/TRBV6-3	TGTGCCAGCAGTTACCAAGCGGGGGTCGTGTCGGGCACAGATACGCAGTATTTT	CASSYQAGVVSGTDTQYF
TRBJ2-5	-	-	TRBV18	TGTGCCAGCTCACCACCGGGCCAAGGGCAGGGGACCCAGTACTTC	CASSPPGQGQGTQYF
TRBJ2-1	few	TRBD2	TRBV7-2	TGTGCCAGCAGCATTATCAGCGGGGGATCCCAAAGCTCCTACAATGAGCAGTTCTTC	CASSIISGGSQSSYNEQFF
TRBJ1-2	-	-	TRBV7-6	TGTGCCAGCAGGCCGATACAGGGAAACTATGGCTACACCTTC	CASRPIQGNYGYTF
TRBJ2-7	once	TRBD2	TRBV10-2	TGCGCCAGCACCCAGACTAGCCACGAGCAGTACTTC	CASTQTSHEQYF
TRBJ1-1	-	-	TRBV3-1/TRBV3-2	TGTGCCAGCAGCCAAGATCTTGTAGAGGTAGAAGGCACTGAAGCTTTCTTT	CASSQDLVEVEGTEAFF
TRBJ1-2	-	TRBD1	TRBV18	TGTGCCAGCTCACCACCTTCGGACAGGGCCTATGGCTACACCTTC	CASSPPSDRAYGYTF
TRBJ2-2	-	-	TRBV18	TGTGCCAGCTCACCACCCGCGGACACCGGGGAGCTGTTTTTT	CASSPPADTGELFF
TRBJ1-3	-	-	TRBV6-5	TGTGCCAGCAGGAACCGGGGGTCGGGAAACACCATATATTTT	CASRNRGSGNTIYF
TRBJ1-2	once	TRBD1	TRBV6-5	TGTGCCAGCAGTAGAGGGACAGGGGAAAGATATGGCTACACCTTC	CASSRGTGERYGYTF